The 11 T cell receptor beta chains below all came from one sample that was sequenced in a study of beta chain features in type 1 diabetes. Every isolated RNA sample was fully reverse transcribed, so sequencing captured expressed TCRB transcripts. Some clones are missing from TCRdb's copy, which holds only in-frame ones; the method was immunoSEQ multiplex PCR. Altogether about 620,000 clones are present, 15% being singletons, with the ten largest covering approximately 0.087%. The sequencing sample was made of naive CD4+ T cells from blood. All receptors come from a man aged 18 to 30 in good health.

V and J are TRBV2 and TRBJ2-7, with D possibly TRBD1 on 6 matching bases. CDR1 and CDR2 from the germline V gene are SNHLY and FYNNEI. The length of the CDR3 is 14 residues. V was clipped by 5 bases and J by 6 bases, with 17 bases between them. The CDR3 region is CASSRDRIQGEQYF. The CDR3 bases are TGTGCCAGCAGTCGAGACAGGATCCAGGGCGAGCAGTACTTC.

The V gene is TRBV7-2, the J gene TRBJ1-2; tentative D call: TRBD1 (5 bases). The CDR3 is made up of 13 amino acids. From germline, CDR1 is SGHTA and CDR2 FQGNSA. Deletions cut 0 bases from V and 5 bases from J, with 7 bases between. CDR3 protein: CASSLAEGYGYTF. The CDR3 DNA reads TGTGCCAGCAGCTTAGCTGAGGGGTATGGCTACACCTTC.

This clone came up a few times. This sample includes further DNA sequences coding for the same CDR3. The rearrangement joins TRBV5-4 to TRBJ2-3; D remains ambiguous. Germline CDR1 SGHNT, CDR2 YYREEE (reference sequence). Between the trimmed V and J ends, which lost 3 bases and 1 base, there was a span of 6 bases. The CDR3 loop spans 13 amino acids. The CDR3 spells CASSWGGTDTQYF. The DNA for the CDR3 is TGTGCCAGCAGCTGGGGTGGCACAGATACGCAGTATTTT.

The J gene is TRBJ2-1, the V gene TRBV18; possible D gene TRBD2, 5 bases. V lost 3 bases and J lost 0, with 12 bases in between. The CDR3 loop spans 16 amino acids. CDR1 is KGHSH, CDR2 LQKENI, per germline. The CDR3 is CASSPGAQSSYNEQFF. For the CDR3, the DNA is TGTGCCAGCTCACCGGGAGCCCAGAGCTCCTACAATGAGCAGTTCTTC.

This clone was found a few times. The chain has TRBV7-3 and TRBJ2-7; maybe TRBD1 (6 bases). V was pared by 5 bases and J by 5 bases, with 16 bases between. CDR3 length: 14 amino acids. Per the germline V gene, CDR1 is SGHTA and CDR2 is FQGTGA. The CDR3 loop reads CASSRGSLRDEQYF. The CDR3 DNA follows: TGTGCCAGCAGCAGGGGGTCACTAAGAGACGAGCAGTACTTC.

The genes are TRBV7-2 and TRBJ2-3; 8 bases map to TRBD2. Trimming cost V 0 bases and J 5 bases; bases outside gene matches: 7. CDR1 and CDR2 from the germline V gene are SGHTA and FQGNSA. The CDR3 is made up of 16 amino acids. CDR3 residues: CASSLAPGLVVDTQYF. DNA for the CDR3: TGTGCCAGCAGCTTAGCCCCGGGACTAGTGGTAGATACGCAGTATTTT.

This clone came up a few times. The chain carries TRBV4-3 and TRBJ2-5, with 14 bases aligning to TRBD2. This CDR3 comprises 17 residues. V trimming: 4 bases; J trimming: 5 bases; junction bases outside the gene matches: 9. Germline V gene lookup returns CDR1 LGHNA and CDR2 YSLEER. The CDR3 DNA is TGCGCCAGCAGCCCTTGGCCGGGACTAGCGGGAGTGGAGACCCAGTACTTC. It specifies CASSPWPGLAGVETQYF.

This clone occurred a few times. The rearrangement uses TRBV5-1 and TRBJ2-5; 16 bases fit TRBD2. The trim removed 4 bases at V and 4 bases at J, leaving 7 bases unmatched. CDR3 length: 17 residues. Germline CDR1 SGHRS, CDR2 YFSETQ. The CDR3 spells CASSVSGTSGRVETQYF. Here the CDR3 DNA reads TGCGCCAGCAGCGTCTCCGGGACTAGCGGGAGGGTAGAGACCCAGTACTTC. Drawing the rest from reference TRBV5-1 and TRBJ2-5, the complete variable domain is KAGVTQTPRYLIKTRGQQVTLSCSPISGHRSVSWYQQTPGQGLQFLFEYFSETQRNKGNFPGRFSGRQFSNSRSEMNVSTLELGDSALYLCASSVSGTSGRVETQYFGPGTRLLVL.

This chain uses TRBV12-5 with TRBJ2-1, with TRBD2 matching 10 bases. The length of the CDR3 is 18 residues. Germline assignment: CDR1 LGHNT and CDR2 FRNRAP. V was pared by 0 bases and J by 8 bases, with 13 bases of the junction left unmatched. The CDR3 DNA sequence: TGTGCTAGTGGTTTGGTAAGCGTCGGGAGCGGGAGGGGCCATGAGCAGTTCTTC. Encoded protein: CASGLVSVGSGRGHEQFF.

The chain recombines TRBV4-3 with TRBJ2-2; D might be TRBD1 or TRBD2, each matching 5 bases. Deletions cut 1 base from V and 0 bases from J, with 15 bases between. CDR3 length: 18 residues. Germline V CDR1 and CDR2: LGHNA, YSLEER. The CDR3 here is CASSQVDLGGANTGELFF. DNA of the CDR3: TGCGCCAGCAGCCAAGTAGACCTTGGGGGAGCGAACACCGGGGAGCTGTTTTTT.

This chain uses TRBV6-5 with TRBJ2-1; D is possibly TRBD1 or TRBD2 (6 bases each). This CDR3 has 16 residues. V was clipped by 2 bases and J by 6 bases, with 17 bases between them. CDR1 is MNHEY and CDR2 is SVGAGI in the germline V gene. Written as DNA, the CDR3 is TGTGCCAGCAGTTACCAGGGACAAATGGGGGGCAATGAGCAGTTCTTC. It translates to CASSYQGQMGGNEQFF.